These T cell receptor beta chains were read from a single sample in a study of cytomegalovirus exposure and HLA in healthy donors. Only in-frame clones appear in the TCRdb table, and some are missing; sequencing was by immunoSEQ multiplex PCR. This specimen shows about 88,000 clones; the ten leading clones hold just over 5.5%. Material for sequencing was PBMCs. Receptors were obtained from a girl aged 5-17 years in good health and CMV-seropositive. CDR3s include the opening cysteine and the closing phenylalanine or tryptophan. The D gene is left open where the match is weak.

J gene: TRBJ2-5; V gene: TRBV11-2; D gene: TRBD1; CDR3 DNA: TGTGCCAGCAGCTTAGGGGTGACAGGGACCCAAGAGACCCAGTACTTC; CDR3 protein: CASSLGVTGTQETQYF
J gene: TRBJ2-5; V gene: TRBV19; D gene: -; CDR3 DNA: TGTGCCAGTAGTATACAGGGGAGTCAAGAGACCCAGTACTTC; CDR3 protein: CASSIQGSQETQYF
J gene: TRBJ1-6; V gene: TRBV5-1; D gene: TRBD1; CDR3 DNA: TGCGCCAGCAGCTCCGGACAGGGGCTCTATAATTCACCCCTCCACTTT; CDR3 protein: CASSSGQGLYNSPLHF
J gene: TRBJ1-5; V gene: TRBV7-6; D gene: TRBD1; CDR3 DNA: TGTGCCAGCAGCCCGGGGACAGGGTTTCAGCCCCAGCATTTT; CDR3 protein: CASSPGTGFQPQHF
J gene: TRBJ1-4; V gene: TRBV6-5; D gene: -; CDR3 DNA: TGTGCCAGCAGTTACGGGAGCGAGGCTAATGAAAAACTGTTTTTT; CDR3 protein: CASSYGSEANEKLFF
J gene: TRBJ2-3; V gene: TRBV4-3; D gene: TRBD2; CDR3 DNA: TGCGCCAGCAGCCAAGATCCAGCGGGGAGCACAGATACGCAGTATTTT; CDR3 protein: CASSQDPAGSTDTQYF
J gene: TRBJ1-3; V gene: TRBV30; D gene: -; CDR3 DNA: TGTGCCTGGAGCCGGGGAGGGTCTGGAAACACCATATATTTT; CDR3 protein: CAWSRGGSGNTIYF
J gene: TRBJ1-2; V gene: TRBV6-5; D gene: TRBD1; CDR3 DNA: TGTGCCAGCAGTGGACAGGGGGCGAACTATGGCTACACCTTC; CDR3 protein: CASSGQGANYGYTF
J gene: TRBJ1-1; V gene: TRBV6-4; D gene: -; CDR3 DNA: TGTGCCAGCAGTGAGAGGTATTCGAACACTGAAGCTTTCTTT; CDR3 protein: CASSERYSNTEAFF
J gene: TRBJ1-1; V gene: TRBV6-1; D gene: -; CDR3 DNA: TGTGCCAGCAGATTCAGGGGAGGGACTGAAGCTTTCTTT; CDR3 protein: CASRFRGGTEAFF
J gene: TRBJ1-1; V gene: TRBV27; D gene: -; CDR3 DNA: TGTGCCAGCAGTTCCCTAGACAGGCCGTGGGTAGCTTTCTTT; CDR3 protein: CASSSLDRPWVAFF
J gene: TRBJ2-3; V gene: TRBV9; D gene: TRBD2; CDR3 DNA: TGTGCCAGCAGCGTCGCTAGCGGGGGGACCACAGATACGCAGTATTTT; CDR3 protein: CASSVASGGTTDTQYF
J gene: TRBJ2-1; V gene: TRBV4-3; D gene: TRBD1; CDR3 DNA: TGCGCCAGCAGCCAATCCGGACAGGGGTACAATGAGCAGTTCTTC; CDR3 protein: CASSQSGQGYNEQFF
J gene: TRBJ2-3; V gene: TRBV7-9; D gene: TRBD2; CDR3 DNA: TGTGCCAGCAGCTTACTAGCGGGGGGCACAGATACGCAGTATTTT; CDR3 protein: CASSLLAGGTDTQYF
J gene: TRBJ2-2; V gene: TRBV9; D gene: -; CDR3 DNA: TGTGCCAGCAGCAACGGTGCGAACACCGGGGAGCTGTTTTTT; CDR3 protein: CASSNGANTGELFF
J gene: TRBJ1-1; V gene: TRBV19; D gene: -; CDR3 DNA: TGTGCCAGTAGTTCCACAGGGTCGCTGAACACTGAAGCTTTCTTT; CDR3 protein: CASSSTGSLNTEAFF
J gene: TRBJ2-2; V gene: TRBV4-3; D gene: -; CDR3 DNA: TGCGCCAGCAGCCAAGATCTCTATACCGGGGAGCTGTTTTTT; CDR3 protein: CASSQDLYTGELFF
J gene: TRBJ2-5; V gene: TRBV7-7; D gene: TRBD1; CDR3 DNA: TGTGCTAGCAGCCCTGACAGGGCTCAAGAGACCCAGTACTTC; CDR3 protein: CASSPDRAQETQYF
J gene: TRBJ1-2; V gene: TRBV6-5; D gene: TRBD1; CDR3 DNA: TGTGCCAGCAGCTCACAGGGGGGAGATGGCTACACCTTC; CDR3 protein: CASSSQGGDGYTF
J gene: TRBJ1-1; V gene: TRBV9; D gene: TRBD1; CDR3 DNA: TGTGCCAGCCAGGGGGCAAGAACTGAAACTTTCTTT; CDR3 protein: CASQGARTETFF
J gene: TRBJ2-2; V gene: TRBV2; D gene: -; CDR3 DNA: TGTGCCAGCACCTATACCATCGACACCGGGGAGCTGTTTTTT; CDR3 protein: CASTYTIDTGELFF
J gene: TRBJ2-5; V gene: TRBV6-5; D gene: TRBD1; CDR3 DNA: TGTGCCAGCAGGAGACGACAGGGGGCGCGGGAGACCCAGTACTTC; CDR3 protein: CASRRRQGARETQYF
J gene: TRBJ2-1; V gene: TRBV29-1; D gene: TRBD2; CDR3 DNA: TGCAGCGTTGACGGGGGGAGCTCCTACAATGAGCAGTTCTTC; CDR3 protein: CSVDGGSSYNEQFF
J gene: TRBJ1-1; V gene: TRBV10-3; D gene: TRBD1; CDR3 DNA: TGTGCCATCAGTGATTTTGGACAGGGTCGTTTTGAAGCTTTCTTT; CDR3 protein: CAISDFGQGRFEAFF
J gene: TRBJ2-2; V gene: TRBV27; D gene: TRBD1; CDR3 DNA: TGTGCCAGCAGTTTTCAGGGGGACAGGGGACAAACCGGGGAGCTGTTTTTT; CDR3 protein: CASSFQGDRGQTGELFF
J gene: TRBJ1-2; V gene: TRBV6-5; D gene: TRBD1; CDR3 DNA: TGTGCCAGCACCAAAGACAGGGGCGAGGGTGGCTACACCTTC; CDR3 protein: CASTKDRGEGGYTF
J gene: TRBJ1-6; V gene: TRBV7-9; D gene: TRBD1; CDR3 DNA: TGTGCCAGCAGCGATGACAGGGTCTATTCACCCCTCCACTTT; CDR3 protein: CASSDDRVYSPLHF
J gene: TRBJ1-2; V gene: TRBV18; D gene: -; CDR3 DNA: TGTGCCAGCTCATCCAGTTCGGGGGGGGCCGGCAACTATGGCTACACCTTC; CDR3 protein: CASSSSSGGAGNYGYTF
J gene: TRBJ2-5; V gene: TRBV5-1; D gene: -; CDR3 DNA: TGCGCCAGCAGCCCCGTAATGTGGGCCCAAGAGACCCAGTACTTC; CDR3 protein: CASSPVMWAQETQYF
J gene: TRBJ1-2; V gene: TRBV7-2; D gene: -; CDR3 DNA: TGTGCCAGCAGTTCTAGCCAGATCTATGGCTACACCTTC; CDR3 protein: CASSSSQIYGYTF
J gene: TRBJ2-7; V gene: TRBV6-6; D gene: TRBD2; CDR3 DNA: TGTGCCAGCAGGGCCGGGACTAGCGGGGCCTACGAGCAGTACTTC; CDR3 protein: CASRAGTSGAYEQYF
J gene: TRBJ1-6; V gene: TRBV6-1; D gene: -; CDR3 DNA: TGTGCCAGCAGTGAAGCTTGGGGGGAAAGCTCCTATAATTCACCCCTCCACTTT; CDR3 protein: CASSEAWGESSYNSPLHF
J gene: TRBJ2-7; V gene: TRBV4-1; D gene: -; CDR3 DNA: TGCGCCAGCAGCCAAGTGGAGGTAGCCTACGAGCAGTACTTC; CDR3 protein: CASSQVEVAYEQYF
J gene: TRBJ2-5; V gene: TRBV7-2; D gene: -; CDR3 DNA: TGTGCCAGCAGCCGCACCGGGACAAAGGTAGAGACCCAGTACTTC; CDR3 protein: CASSRTGTKVETQYF
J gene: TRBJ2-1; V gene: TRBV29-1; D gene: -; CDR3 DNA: TGCAGCGCCCGAGACAGTTGGCTCGAAGAGCAGTTCTTC; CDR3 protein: CSARDSWLEEQFF
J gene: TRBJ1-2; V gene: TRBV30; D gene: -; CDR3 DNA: TGTGCCTGGAGTGTAGGGGGGGCGGGCTATGGCTACACCTTC; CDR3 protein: CAWSVGGAGYGYTF
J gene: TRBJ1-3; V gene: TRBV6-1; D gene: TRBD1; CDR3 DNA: TGTGCCAGCAGTGAAGAATACAGGGGGCCGTTTGGAAACACCATATATTTT; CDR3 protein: CASSEEYRGPFGNTIYF
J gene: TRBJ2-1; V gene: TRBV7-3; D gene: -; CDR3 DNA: TGTGCCAGCAGCTTAACCAGGGGAGAAATGTATGAGCAGTTCTTC; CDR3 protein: CASSLTRGEMYEQFF
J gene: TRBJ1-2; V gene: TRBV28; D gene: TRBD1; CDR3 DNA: TGTGCCAGCAGTTTGGCTATTCGACAGGGGGAAGGGTATGGCTACACCTTC; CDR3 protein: CASSLAIRQGEGYGYTF
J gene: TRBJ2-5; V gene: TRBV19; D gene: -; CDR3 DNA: TGTGCCAGTGGTATAGCCTACCAAGAGACCCAGTACTTC; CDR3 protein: CASGIAYQETQYF
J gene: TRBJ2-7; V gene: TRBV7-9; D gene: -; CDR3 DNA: TGTGCCAGCAGCGTCGGGACATCGTCCTACGAGCAGTACTTC; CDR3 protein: CASSVGTSSYEQYF
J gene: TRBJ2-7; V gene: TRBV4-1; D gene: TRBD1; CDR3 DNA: TGCGCCAGCAGCCAAGTTTTGGGGAACAGGCGCCGGGACAGGGAAGACGAGCAGTACTTC; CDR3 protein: CASSQVLGNRRRDREDEQYF
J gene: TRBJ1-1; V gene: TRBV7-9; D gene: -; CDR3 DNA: TGTGCCAGCAGCTTGGGCGGGGGACTTATGAACACTGAAGCTTTCTTT; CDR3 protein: CASSLGGGLMNTEAFF
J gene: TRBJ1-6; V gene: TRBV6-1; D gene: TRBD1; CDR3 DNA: TGTGCCAGCAGGACTCCGGGACAGGACGATTCACCCCTCCACTTT; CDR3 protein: CASRTPGQDDSPLHF
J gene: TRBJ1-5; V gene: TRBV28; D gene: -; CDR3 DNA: TGTGCCAGCAGTTTTTCAGGAAATCAGCCCCAGCATTTT; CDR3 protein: CASSFSGNQPQHF
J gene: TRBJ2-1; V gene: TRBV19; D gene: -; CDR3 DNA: TGTGCCACCCGGACATCCTCCTACAATGAGCAGTTCTTC; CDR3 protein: CATRTSSYNEQFF
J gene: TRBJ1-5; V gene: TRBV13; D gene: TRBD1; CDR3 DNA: TGTGCCAGCAGCTCGGGTCAGGGGGCAGGAGTTCAGCCCCAGCATTTT; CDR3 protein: CASSSGQGAGVQPQHF
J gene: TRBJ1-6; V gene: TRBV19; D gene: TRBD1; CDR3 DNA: TGTGCCAGTAGTATCGGCCCCCCGCCGGGACAGTATAATTCACCCCTCCACTTT; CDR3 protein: CASSIGPPPGQYNSPLHF
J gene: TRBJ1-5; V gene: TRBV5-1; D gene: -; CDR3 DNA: TGCGCCAGCAGCGTGGGGGGGGGAGAACAGCCCCAGCATTTT; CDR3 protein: CASSVGGGEQPQHF
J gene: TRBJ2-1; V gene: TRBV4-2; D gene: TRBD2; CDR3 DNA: TGTGCCAGCAGCCAGCAGCGGGGTTCCTACAATGAGCAGTTCTTC; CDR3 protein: CASSQQRGSYNEQFF
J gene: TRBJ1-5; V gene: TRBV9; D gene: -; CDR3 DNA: TGTGCCAGCAGCGCAACAGGGAAATATCAGCCCCAGCATTTT; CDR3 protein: CASSATGKYQPQHF
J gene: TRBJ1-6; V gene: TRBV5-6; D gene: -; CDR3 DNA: TGTGCCAGCAGCTGGCGGGGGGGCGTTTCACCCCTCCACTTT; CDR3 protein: CASSWRGGVSPLHF
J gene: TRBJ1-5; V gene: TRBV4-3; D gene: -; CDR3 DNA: TGCGCCAGCAGCCTCGACAGGAGGTATAGCAATCAGCCCCAGCATTTT; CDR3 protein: CASSLDRRYSNQPQHF